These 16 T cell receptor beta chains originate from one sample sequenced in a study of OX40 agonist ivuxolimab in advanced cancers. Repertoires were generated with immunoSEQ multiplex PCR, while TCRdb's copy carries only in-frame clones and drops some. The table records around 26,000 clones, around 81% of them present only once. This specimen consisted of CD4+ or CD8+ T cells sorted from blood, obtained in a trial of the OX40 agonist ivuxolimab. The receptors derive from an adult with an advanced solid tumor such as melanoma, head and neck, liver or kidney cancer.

CDR3 amino acids: CASSFGTGEYEQYF. In nucleotides, the CDR3 is TGTGCCAGCAGCTTCGGGACAGGGGAATACGAGCAGTACTTC. J is TRBJ2-7 and V is TRBV5-6; 10 bases are a match to TRBD1. J gave up 4 bases and V 2 bases, and 3 bases lay outside the gene matches. Looked up from germline, CDR1 is SGHDT and CDR2 is YYEEEE. This CDR3 comprises 14 residues.

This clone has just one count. DNA for the CDR3: TGTGCCAGCAGCAGTCAGGGGGCGCAAGAGCAGTACTTC. It translates to CASSSQGAQEQYF. The chain joins TRBV21-1 to TRBJ2-7; the table assigns TRBD1, which was not confirmed against the DNA. TRBV21-1 is a pseudogene segment. This CDR3 is 13 amino acids long.

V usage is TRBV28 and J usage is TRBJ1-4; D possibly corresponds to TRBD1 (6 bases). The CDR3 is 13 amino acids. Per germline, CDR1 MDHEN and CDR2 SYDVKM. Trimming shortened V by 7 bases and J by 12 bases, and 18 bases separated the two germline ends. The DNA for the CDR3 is TGTGCCAGCATGGAGAGGGGGAAGGTAGAACTGTTTTTT. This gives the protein CASMERGKVELFF.

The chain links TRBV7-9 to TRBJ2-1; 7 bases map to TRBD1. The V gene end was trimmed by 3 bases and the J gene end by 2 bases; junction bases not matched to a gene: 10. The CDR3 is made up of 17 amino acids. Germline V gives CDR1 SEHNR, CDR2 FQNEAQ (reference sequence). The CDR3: CASSFFVTGNAYNEQFF. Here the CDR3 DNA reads TGTGCCAGCAGCTTTTTCGTGACAGGGAACGCCTACAATGAGCAGTTCTTC.

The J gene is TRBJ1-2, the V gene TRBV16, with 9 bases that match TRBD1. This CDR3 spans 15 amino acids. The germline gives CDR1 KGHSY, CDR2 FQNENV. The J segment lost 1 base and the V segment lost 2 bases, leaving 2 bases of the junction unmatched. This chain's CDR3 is CASSQGQGSNYGYTF. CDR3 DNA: TGTGCCAGCAGCCAAGGACAGGGGAGTAACTATGGCTACACCTTC.

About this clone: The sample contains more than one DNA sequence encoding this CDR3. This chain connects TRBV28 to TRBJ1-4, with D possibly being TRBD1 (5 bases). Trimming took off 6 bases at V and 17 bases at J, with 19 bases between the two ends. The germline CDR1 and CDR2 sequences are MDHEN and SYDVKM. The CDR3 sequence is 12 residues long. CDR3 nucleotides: TGTGCCAGCAGCTTCTCGCTCGGGACCTTATTTTTT. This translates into CASSFSLGTLFF.

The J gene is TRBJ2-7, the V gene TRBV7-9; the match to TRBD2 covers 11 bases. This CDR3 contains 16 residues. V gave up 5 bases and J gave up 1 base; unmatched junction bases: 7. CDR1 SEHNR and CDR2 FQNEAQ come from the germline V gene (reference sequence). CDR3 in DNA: TGTGCCAGCAGCCCAGATAGCGGGGGGGCTTCCTACGAGCAGTACTTC. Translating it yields CASSPDSGGASYEQYF.

The CDR3 DNA reads TGTGCCAGCAGCGTAGGGGGAGCGGGGACAGAAGAGACCCAGTACTTC. Translated, it gives CASSVGGAGTEETQYF. The rearrangement uses TRBV9 and TRBJ2-5; either TRBD1 or TRBD2 may supply D (7 bases each). The ends were cut back, 0 bases at V and 3 bases at J, with 15 bases in the middle. Germline V CDR1 and CDR2: SGDLS, YYNGEE. The CDR3 spans 16 residues.

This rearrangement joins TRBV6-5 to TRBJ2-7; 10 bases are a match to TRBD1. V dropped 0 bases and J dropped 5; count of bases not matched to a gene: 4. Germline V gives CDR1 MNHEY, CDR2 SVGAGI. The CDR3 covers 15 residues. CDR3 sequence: CASSYSRTGGDEQYF. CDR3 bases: TGTGCCAGCAGTTACTCGAGGACAGGGGGGGACGAGCAGTACTTC.

The CDR3 loop reads CASSLRTGETQYF. Written as DNA, the CDR3 is TGCGCCAGCAGCTTGAGGACTGGAGAGACCCAGTACTTC. The rearrangement links TRBV5-1 to TRBJ2-5, with a possible D match to TRBD2 (5 bases). Germline V lookup: CDR1 SGHRS, CDR2 YFSETQ. Trimming removed 1 base at V and 4 bases at J, with 8 bases between. The CDR3 has 13 residues.

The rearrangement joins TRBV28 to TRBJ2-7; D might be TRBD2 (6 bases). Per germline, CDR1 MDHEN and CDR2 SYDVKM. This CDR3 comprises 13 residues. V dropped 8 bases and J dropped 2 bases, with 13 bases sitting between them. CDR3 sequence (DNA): TGTGCCAGCGGGGAGGCAGGGCCCTACGAGCAGTACTTC. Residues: CASGEAGPYEQYF.

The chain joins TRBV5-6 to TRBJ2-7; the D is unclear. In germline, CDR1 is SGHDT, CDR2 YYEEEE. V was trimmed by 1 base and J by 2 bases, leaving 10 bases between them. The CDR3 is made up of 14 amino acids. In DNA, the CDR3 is TGTGCCAGCAGCTTGTTTGGGTCAGCCTACGAGCAGTACTTC. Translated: CASSLFGSAYEQYF. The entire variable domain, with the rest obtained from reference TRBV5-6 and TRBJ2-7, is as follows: DAGVTQSPTHLIKTRGQQVTLRCSPKSGHDTVSWYQQALGQGPQFIFQYYEEEERQRGNFPDRFSGHQFPNYSSELNVNALLLGDSALYLCASSLFGSAYEQYFGPGTRLTVT.

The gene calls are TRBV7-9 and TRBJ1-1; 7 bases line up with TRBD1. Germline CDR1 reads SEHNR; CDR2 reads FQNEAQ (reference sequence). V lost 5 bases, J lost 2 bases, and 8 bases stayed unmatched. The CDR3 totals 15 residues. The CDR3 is CASSQRQGGNTEAFF. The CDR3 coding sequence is TGTGCCAGCAGCCAACGACAGGGAGGCAACACTGAAGCTTTCTTT.

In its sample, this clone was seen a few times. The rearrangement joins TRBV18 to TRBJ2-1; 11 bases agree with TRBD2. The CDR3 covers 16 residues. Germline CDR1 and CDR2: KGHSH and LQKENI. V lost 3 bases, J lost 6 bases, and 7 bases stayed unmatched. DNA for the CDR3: TGTGCCAGCTCACCGGCCACTAGCGGGAGAGGCAATGAGCAGTTCTTC. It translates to CASSPATSGRGNEQFF.

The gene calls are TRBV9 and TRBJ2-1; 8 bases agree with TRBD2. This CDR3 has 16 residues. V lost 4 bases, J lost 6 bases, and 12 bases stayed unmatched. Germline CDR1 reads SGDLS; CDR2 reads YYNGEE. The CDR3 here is CASSPRGLAGFNEQFF. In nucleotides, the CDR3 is TGTGCCAGCAGCCCCAGAGGATTAGCGGGATTCAATGAGCAGTTCTTC.

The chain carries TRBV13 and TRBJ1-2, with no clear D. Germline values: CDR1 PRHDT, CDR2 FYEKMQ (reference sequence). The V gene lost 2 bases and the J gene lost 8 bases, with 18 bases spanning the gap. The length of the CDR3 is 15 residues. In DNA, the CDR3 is TGTGCCAGCAGCTTAATGTTGGGGAATATCCTCGGCTACACCTTC. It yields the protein CASSLMLGNILGYTF.